The next 19 T cell receptor beta chains were all read from a single sample in a study of cytomegalovirus exposure and HLA in healthy donors. Researchers ran the PCR with 60 Vbeta and 13 Jbeta primers. The data were produced by immunoSEQ multiplex PCR, yet TCRdb's version contains in-frame clones alone and is incomplete. The sample gives some 96,000 clones, 50% to 80% of which show up once; roughly 3.2% is in the top ten. Sequencing was carried out using PBMCs. The receptors here all came from a man between 60 and 75 years old in good health and CMV-seronegative.

This clone was seen only a few times. The genes are TRBV6-1 and TRBJ1-5, with D perhaps TRBD1 (5 bases). CDR3 length equals 14 residues. Germline CDR1 reads MNHNS; CDR2 reads SASEGT. The germline V and J ends were trimmed by 6 bases and 2 bases, with 11 bases remaining between them. CDR3 DNA: TGTGCCAGCAGGGGGGGATACGGCAATCAGCCCCAGCATTTT. This encodes CASRGGYGNQPQHF.

The chain employs TRBV5-6 and TRBJ2-7; 7 nucleotides align to TRBD2. The junction had 7 bases not matched to a gene; V was cut back by 1 base and J by 6 bases. Germline V gives CDR1 SGHDT, CDR2 YYEEEE. The CDR3 runs 14 residues. CDR3 protein: CASSLRAGVGEQYF. For the CDR3, the DNA is TGTGCCAGCAGCTTGAGGGCGGGAGTGGGCGAGCAGTACTTC.

This rearrangement joins TRBV5-1 to TRBJ2-1, with 7 bases identical to TRBD1. The CDR3 has 15 residues. Germline V lookup: CDR1 SGHRS, CDR2 YFSETQ. J lost 2 bases, V lost 2 bases, and 4 bases had no gene match. The CDR3, as DNA: TGCGCCAGCAGCTTATCCGGGACAGCCTACAATGAGCAGTTCTTC. Translated, it gives CASSLSGTAYNEQFF.

The chain has TRBV4-1 and TRBJ1-1; maybe TRBD1 (5 bases). Germline V gene data show CDR1 as MGHRA and CDR2 as YSYEKL. V lost 0 bases and J lost 3, with 8 bases in between. This CDR3 spans 14 amino acids. This CDR3 reads CASSQDWGDTEAFF. CDR3 nucleotide sequence: TGCGCCAGCAGCCAAGATTGGGGGGACACTGAAGCTTTCTTT.

This clone was counted between two and nine times. The chain is built from TRBV2 and TRBJ1-5; 7 bases agree with TRBD1. The CDR3 spans 17 residues. After removal of 6 bases from V and 2 bases from J, the junction contained 13 bases not matched to a gene. CDR1 SNHLY and CDR2 FYNNEI come from the germline V gene. The CDR3, as DNA: TGTGCCAGCAGGAAGGGTAGGGGGCGGAACGGCAATCAGCCCCAGCATTTT. Residues: CASRKGRGRNGNQPQHF.

This chain joins TRBV7-9 and TRBJ2-7; D may be TRBD2 (6 bases). The CDR3 sequence is 14 residues long. Trimming took 8 bases from V and 2 from J, leaving 16 bases between them. Germline V CDR1 and CDR2: SEHNR, FQNEAQ (reference sequence). The CDR3 DNA sequence: TGTGCCAGCGCCGTTGGGGGGTCCCCCTACGAGCAGTACTTC. This gives the protein CASAVGGSPYEQYF. The full variable domain, completed using reference TRBV7-9 and TRBJ2-7, is DTGVSQNPRHKITKRGQNVTFRCDPISEHNRLYWYRQTLGQGPEFLTYFQNEAQLEKSRLLSDRFSAERPKGSFSTLEIQRTEQGDSAMYLCASAVGGSPYEQYFGPGTRLTVT.

The CDR3 bases are TGTGCCAGCAGCCTTAATACGGGACAGGTGTCCCCCGGGGAGCTGTTTTTT. It translates to CASSLNTGQVSPGELFF. The rearrangement uses TRBV13 and TRBJ2-2; 8 positions agree with TRBD1. Germline V lookup: CDR1 PRHDT, CDR2 FYEKMQ (reference sequence). The V and J ends lost 5 bases and 6 bases, in that order; junction bases with no gene match: 14. This CDR3 comprises 17 residues.

The chain combines TRBV5-1 with TRBJ1-2; unclear D gene. The V end was cut by 1 base, the J end by 8 bases, with 12 bases between. The CDR3 has 13 amino acids. The germline gives CDR1 SGHRS, CDR2 YFSETQ. The CDR3 loop is CASSLNGERGYTF. The CDR3 region has the DNA TGCGCCAGCAGCTTGAACGGGGAGCGCGGCTACACCTTC. Variable domain in full (rest from reference TRBV5-1 and TRBJ1-2): KAGVTQTPRYLIKTRGQQVTLSCSPISGHRSVSWYQQTPGQGLQFLFEYFSETQRNKGNFPGRFSGRQFSNSRSEMNVSTLELGDSALYLCASSLNGERGYTFGSGTRLTVV.

The chain employs TRBV2 and TRBJ2-3; 11 nucleotides line up with TRBD2. The V gene end was trimmed by 1 base and the J gene end by 1 base; junction bases not matched to a gene: 13. This CDR3 comprises 20 residues. CDR1 SNHLY and CDR2 FYNNEI come from the germline V gene. CDR3 residues: CASSEGEVVAGGQGTDTQYF. DNA of the CDR3: TGTGCCAGCAGTGAAGGGGAGGTTGTAGCGGGGGGGCAAGGCACAGATACGCAGTATTTT.

The chain recombines TRBV7-3 with TRBJ2-2; 7 bases are shared with TRBD1. The J segment lost 5 bases and the V segment lost 1 base, leaving 1 base of the junction unmatched. CDR1 is SGHTA, CDR2 FQGTGA, per germline. The CDR3 contains 14 residues. CDR3 residues: CASSLSRGTGELFF. In DNA form, the CDR3 reads TGTGCCAGCAGCTTAAGCAGGGGGACCGGGGAGCTGTTTTTT.

This chain joins TRBV23-1 and TRBJ2-7; a weak D match, TRBD2 (5 bases). TRBV23-1 is an ORF, with its function uncertain. The CDR3 totals 15 residues. V lost 4 bases and J lost 3, with 16 bases in between. In DNA, the CDR3 is TGCGCCAGCAGTCCCCGGGATGGCGGAGACTACGAGCAGTACTTC. Translated, it gives CASSPRDGGDYEQYF.

In the case of this clone: Different DNA sequences within this sample yield the same CDR3. The rearrangement joins TRBV9 to TRBJ2-5, with 7 positions matching TRBD1. The CDR3 consists of 14 residues. Germline loops: CDR1 SGDLS, CDR2 YYNGEE. J gave up 2 bases and V 4 bases, and 5 bases lay outside the gene matches. The CDR3 loop reads CASSPRQGQETQYF. The CDR3 DNA reads as TGTGCCAGCAGCCCGCGACAGGGACAAGAGACCCAGTACTTC.

The table lists this clone with a few counts. The V call is TRBV25-1, the J call TRBJ1-2; 8 nucleotides match TRBD1. CDR1 is MGHDK, CDR2 SYGVNS, per germline. The V gene end was trimmed by 2 bases and the J gene end by 7 bases; junction bases not matched to a gene: 9. The CDR3 runs to 15 residues. CDR3 sequence: CASSEILGQGAGYTF. The CDR3 nucleotides read TGTGCCAGCAGTGAAATCTTGGGGCAGGGGGCTGGCTACACCTTC.

This chain links TRBV11-1 with TRBJ1-1; weak D call: TRBD1 (5 bases). The CDR3 contains 15 residues. Per germline, CDR1 SGHAT and CDR2 FQDESV (reference sequence). V lost 0 bases, J lost 1 base, and 9 bases lay in between. The CDR3 loop reads CASSLAWGQNTEAFF. CDR3 nucleotides: TGTGCCAGCAGCTTAGCTTGGGGCCAGAACACTGAAGCTTTCTTT.

This clone was found a few times. The CDR3, as DNA: TGTGCCAGCAGTGAAAACAGGGAACCCTCCTACGAGCAGTACTTC. Its translation: CASSENREPSYEQYF. V and J are TRBV2 and TRBJ2-7, with D perhaps matching TRBD1 (6 bases). The CDR3 has 15 residues. Between the trimmed V and J ends, which lost 2 bases and 0 bases, there was a span of 11 bases. Germline V gene lookup returns CDR1 SNHLY and CDR2 FYNNEI.

The J gene is TRBJ1-1, the V gene TRBV6-6, with D perhaps TRBD1 (5 bases). V shed 2 bases and J shed 11 bases, with 21 bases lying between them. From germline, CDR1 is MNHNY and CDR2 SVGAGI (reference sequence). This CDR3 comprises 15 residues. The chain's CDR3 is CASSYTMTDPAGAFF. CDR3 in DNA: TGTGCCAGCAGTTACACTATGACAGACCCCGCGGGGGCTTTCTTT.

The rearrangement uses TRBV5-4 and TRBJ2-3; D might be TRBD1 (6 bases). Germline CDR1 and CDR2: SGHNT and YYREEE (reference sequence). Between the trimmed V and J ends, which lost 6 bases and 0 bases, there was a span of 14 bases. The CDR3 contains 15 residues. The CDR3 nucleotides read TGTGCCAGCATGCTGGACAGACGAAGCACAGATACGCAGTATTTT. Protein sequence: CASMLDRRSTDTQYF.

The chain employs TRBV7-9 and TRBJ2-7; a possible D gene is TRBD1 (5 bases). CDR3 size: 14 residues. V lost 5 bases, J lost 6 bases, and 17 bases lay in between. CDR1 SEHNR and CDR2 FQNEAQ come from the germline V gene (reference sequence). CDR3 sequence: CASSRPGPSGEQYF. Written as DNA, the CDR3 is TGTGCCAGCAGCCGTCCAGGGCCGTCAGGCGAGCAGTACTTC.

The chain carries TRBV6-5 and TRBJ1-2, with D possibly matching TRBD1 (5 bases). CDR3 length: 13 amino acids. Germline assignment: CDR1 MNHEY and CDR2 SVGAGI. V gave up 4 bases and J gave up 1 base, with 7 bases separating them. CDR3 sequence: CASSWTRNYGYTF. CDR3 coding DNA: TGTGCCAGCAGTTGGACACGTAACTATGGCTACACCTTC.